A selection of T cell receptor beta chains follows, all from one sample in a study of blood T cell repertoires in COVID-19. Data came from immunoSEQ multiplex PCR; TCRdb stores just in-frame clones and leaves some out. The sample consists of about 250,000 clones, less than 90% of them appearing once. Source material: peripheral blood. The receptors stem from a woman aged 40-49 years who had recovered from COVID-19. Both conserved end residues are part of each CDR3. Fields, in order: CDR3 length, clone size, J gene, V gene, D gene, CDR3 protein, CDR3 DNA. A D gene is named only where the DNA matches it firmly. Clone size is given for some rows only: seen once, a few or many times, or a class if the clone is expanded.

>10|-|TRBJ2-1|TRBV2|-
CASQYAEQFF
TGTGCCAGCCAGTATGCTGAGCAGTTCTTC
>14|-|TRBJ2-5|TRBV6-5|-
CASSYSVVTVGLYF
TGTGCCAGCAGTTACTCGGTTGTGACCGTGGGGCTTTACTTC
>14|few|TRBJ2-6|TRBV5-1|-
CASSLEPGANVLTF
TGCGCCAGCAGCTTGGAGCCTGGGGCCAACGTCCTGACTTTC
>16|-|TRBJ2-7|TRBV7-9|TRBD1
CASSHTDRGLPYEQYF
TGTGCCAGCAGCCACACGGACAGGGGGTTGCCTTACGAGCAGTACTTC
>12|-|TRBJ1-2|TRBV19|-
CASRPGVNGYTF
TGTGCCAGTAGACCAGGGGTGAATGGCTACACCTTC
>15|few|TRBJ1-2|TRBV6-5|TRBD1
CASRPRDRSSYGYTF
TGTGCCAGCAGACCCAGGGACAGAAGTTCCTATGGCTACACCTTC
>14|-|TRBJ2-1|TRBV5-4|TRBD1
CASSPGGRGNEQFF
TGTGCCAGCAGCCCAGGGGGCAGGGGCAATGAGCAGTTCTTC
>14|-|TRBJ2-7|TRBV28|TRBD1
CASGAGTGSYEQYF
TGTGCCAGCGGCGCCGGGACAGGGTCCTACGAGCAGTACTTC
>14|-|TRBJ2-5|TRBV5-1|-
CASSLDRTQETQYF
TGCGCCAGCAGCTTGGACAGGACCCAAGAGACCCAGTACTTC
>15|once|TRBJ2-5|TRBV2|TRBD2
CASSEGGGVQETQYF
TGTGCCAGCAGTGAAGGTGGGGGGGTGCAAGAGACCCAGTACTTC
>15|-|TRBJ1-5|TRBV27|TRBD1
CASSPRTGGNQPQHF
TGTGCCAGCAGTCCCAGGACAGGGGGCAATCAGCCCCAGCATTTT
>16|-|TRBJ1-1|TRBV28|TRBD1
CASSVPGQGSNTEAFF
TGTGCCAGCAGTGTCCCGGGACAGGGATCGAACACTGAAGCTTTCTTT
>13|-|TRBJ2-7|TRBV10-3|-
CAISESTEDEQYF
TGTGCCATCAGTGAGTCTACTGAGGACGAGCAGTACTTC
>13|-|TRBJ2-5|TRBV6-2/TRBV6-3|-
CASSRTERETQYF
TGTGCCAGCAGTAGGACAGAGCGGGAGACCCAGTACTTC
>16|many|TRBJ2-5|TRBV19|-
CASSTAGAAGGETQYF
TGTGCCAGTAGTACTGCTGGCGCGGCCGGAGGAGAGACCCAGTACTTC
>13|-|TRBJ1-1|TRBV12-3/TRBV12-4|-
CASSFGSTGPAFF
TGTGCCAGCAGTTTTGGCAGTACAGGGCCAGCTTTCTTT
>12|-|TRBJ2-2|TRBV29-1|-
CSVNRNTGELFF
TGCAGCGTCAACAGGAACACCGGGGAGCTGTTTTTT
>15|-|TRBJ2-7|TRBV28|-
CASSLDRARGYEQYF
TGTGCCAGCAGTTTAGATAGGGCGCGGGGTTACGAGCAGTACTTC
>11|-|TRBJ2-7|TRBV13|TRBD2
CASSSGGEQYF
TGTGCCAGCAGCTCGGGGGGGGAGCAGTACTTC
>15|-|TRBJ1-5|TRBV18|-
CASSPSGVRNQPQHF
TGTGCCAGCTCACCCTCGGGGGTTCGCAATCAGCCCCAGCATTTT
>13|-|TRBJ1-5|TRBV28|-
CASSLESNQPQHF
TGTGCCAGCAGTCTCGAGAGCAATCAGCCCCAGCATTTT
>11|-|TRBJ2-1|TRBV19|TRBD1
CASSIGTGQFF
TGTGCCAGTAGTATAGGGACAGGGCAGTTCTTC
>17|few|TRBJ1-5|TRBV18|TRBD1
CASSPGAGTGLVQPQHF
TGTGCCAGCTCACCTGGGGCGGGGACAGGCCTCGTCCAGCCCCAGCATTTT
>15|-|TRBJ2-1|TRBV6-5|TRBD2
CASSYGLAAYNEQFF
TGTGCCAGCAGTTACGGGCTAGCGGCCTACAATGAGCAGTTCTTC
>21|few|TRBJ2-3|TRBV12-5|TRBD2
CASGLVLIPGLARSSTDTQYF
TGTGCTAGTGGTTTGGTACTAATACCAGGACTAGCGAGATCTAGCACAGATACGCAGTATTTT
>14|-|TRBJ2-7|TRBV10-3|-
CAIREGQLEYQQYF
TGTGCCATCAGGGAGGGACAGTTAGAGTACCAGCAGTACTTC
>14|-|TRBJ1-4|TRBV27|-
CASSFAGTNEKLFF
TGTGCCAGCAGTTTCGCGGGGACTAATGAAAAACTGTTTTTT
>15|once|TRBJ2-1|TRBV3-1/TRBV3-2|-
CASNFPGRGYNEQFF
TGTGCCAGCAACTTCCCGGGACGGGGGTACAATGAGCAGTTCTTC
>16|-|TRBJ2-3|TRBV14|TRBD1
CASSPGQGRDIDTQYF
TGTGCCAGCAGCCCCGGACAGGGGAGGGATATAGATACGCAGTATTTT
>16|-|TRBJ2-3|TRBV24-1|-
CATSDLGGGPRDTQYF
TGTGCCACCAGTGACCTTGGAGGCGGACCCAGGGATACGCAGTATTTT
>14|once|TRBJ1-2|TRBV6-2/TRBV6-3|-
CASSYTESIIGYTF
TGTGCCAGCAGTTACACCGAATCTATAATTGGCTACACCTTC
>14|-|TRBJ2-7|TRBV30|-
CAWRTRGANYEQYF
TGTGCCTGGAGGACCCGGGGGGCCAACTACGAGCAGTACTTC
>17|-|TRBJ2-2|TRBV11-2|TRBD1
CASSEGLTGGWSGELFF
TGTGCCAGCAGCGAAGGGCTGACAGGGGGTTGGTCCGGGGAGCTGTTTTTT
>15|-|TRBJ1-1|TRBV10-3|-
CAISEVNLFATEAFF
TGTGCCATCAGTGAGGTTAACTTGTTCGCGACTGAAGCTTTCTTT
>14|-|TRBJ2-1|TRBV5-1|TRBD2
CASSGLAEYNEQFF
TGCGCCAGCAGCGGCCTAGCGGAATACAATGAGCAGTTCTTC
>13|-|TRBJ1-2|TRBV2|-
CASSLNRVYGYTF
TGTGCCAGCTCCCTGAACAGGGTATATGGCTACACCTTC
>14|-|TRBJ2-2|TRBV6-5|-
CASDGTTNTGELFF
TGTGCCAGCGACGGGACAACTAACACCGGGGAGCTGTTTTTT
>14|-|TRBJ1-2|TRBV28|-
CATQFGASGYGYTF
TGTGCCACCCAGTTTGGGGCGAGTGGCTATGGCTACACCTTC
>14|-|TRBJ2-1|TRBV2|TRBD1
CASSFQGAYNEQFF
TGTGCCAGCAGTTTTCAGGGGGCCTACAATGAGCAGTTCTTC
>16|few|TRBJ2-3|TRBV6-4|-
CASSDSGGGGTDTQYF
TGTGCCAGCAGTGACTCGGGGGGAGGAGGCACAGATACGCAGTATTTT
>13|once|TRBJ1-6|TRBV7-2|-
CASSSQGSTPLHF
TGTGCCAGCAGTTCACAGGGCTCGACACCCCTCCACTTT
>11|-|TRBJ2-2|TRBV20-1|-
CSVLNTGELFF
TGCAGTGTATTGAACACCGGGGAGCTGTTTTTT
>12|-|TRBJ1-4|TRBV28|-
CASGQGNEKLFF
TGTGCCAGCGGGCAGGGGAATGAAAAACTGTTTTTT
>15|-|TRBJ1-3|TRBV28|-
CASSLGGTSGNTIYF
TGTGCCAGCAGTTTAGGAGGGACGTCTGGAAACACCATATATTTT
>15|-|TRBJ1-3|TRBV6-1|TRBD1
CASSEDRALWNTIYF
TGTGCCAGCAGCGAAGACAGGGCGCTTTGGAACACCATATATTTT
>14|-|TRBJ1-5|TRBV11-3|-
CASSSQGNNQPQHF
TGTGCCAGCAGCTCACAGGGTAACAATCAGCCCCAGCATTTT
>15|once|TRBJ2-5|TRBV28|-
CASSLGGGGKETQYF
TGTGCCAGCAGTTTAGGGGGGGGCGGCAAAGAGACCCAGTACTTC
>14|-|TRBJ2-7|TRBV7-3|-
CASSLTASTNEQYF
TGTGCCAGCAGCTTAACTGCTAGCACGAACGAGCAGTACTTC
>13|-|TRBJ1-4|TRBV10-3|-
CAISAGSNEKLFF
TGTGCCATCAGTGCCGGGAGTAATGAAAAACTGTTTTTT
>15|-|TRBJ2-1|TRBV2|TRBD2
CASSRLAGLYNEQFF
TGTGCCAGCAGTAGACTAGCGGGGCTTTACAATGAGCAGTTCTTC
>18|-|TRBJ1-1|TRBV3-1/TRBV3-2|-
CASSQVLGVPLMNTEAFF
TGTGCCAGCAGCCAAGTCCTAGGAGTCCCCCTCATGAACACTGAAGCTTTCTTT
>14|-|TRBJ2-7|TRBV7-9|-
CASSLRGRDYEQYF
TGTGCCAGCAGCTTAAGAGGCAGGGACTACGAGCAGTACTTC
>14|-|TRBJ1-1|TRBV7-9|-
CASSLGTAGAEAFF
TGTGCCAGCAGCTTAGGGACGGCGGGGGCTGAAGCTTTCTTT
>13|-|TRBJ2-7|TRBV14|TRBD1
CASSQVRQGEQYF
TGTGCCAGCAGCCAAGTTAGACAGGGGGAGCAGTACTTC
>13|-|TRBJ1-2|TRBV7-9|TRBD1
CASSYTGGYGYTF
TGTGCCAGCAGCTACACAGGGGGCTATGGCTACACCTTC
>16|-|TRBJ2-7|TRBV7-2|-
CASSLEGDPRFYEQYF
TGTGCCAGCAGCCTCGAGGGGGACCCCCGTTTCTACGAGCAGTACTTC
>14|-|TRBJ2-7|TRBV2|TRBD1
CASSERTGVYEQYF
TGTGCCAGCAGTGAAAGGACAGGGGTCTACGAGCAGTACTTC
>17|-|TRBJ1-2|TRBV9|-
CASSVDSTGRRGKGYTF
TGTGCCAGCAGCGTAGATTCTACAGGTAGAAGGGGGAAGGGCTACACCTTC
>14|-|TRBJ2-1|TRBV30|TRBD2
CAWSPLAGYNEQFF
TGTGCCTGGAGTCCACTAGCGGGGTACAATGAGCAGTTCTTC